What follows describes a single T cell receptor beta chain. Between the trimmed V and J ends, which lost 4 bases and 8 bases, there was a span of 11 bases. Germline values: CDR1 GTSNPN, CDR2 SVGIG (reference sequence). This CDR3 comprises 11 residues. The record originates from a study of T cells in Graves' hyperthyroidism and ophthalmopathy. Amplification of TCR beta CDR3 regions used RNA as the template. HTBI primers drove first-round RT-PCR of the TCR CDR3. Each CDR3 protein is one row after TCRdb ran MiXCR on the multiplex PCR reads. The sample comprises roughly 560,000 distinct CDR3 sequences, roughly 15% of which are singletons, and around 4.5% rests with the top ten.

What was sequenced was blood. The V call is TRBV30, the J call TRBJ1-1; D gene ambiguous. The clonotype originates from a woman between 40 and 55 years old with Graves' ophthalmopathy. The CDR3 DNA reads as TGTGCCTGGAAACCCGACCCAGAAGCTTTCTTT. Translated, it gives CAWKPDPEAFF.